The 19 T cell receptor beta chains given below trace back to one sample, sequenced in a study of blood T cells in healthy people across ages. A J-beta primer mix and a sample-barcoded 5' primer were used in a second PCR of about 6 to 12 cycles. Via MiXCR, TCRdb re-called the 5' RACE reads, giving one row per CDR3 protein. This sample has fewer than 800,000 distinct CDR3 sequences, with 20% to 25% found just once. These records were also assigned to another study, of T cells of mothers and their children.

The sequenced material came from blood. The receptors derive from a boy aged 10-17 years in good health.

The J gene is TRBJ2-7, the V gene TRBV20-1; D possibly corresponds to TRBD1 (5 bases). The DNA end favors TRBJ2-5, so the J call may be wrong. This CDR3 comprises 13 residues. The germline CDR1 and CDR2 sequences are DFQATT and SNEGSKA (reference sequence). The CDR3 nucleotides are TGCAGTGCTAGAGCCAGGGTCGCGAAGACCCAGTACTTC. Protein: CSARARVAKTQYF.

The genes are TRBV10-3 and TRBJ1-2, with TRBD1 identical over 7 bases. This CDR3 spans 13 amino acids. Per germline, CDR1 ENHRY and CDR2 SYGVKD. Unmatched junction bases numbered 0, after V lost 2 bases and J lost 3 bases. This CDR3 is CAISEGQDYGYTF. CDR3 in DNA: TGTGCCATCAGTGAGGGACAGGACTATGGCTACACCTTC.

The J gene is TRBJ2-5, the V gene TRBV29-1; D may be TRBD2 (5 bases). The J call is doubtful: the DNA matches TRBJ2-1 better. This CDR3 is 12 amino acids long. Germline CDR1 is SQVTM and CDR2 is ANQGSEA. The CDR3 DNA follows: TGCAGCGTTGACCCTCTACTAGGAGAGCAGTTCTTC. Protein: CSVDPLLGEQFF.

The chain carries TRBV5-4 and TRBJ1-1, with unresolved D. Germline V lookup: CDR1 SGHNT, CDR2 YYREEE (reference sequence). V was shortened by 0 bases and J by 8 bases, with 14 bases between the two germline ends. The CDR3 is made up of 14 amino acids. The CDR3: CASSLEVTREEAFF. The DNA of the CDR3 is TGTGCCAGCAGCTTGGAGGTAACGAGAGAGGAAGCTTTCTTT. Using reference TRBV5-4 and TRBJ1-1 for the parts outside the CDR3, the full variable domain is ETGVTQSPTHLIKTRGQQVTLRCSSQSGHNTVSWYQQALGQGPQFIFQYYREEENGRGNFPPRFSGLQFPNYSSELNVNALELDDSALYLCASSLEVTREEAFFGQGTRLTVV.

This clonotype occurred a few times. In DNA, the CDR3 is TGTGCCACCAGCAGAGATAAAAAGGAGGGAAAGTTCTTC. Its translation: CATSRDKKEGKFF. The V call is TRBV15, the J call TRBJ2-1; D possibly corresponds to TRBD2 (6 bases). The germline V gene has CDR1 LNHNV and CDR2 YYDKDF (reference sequence). Trimming took 0 bases from V and 14 from J, leaving 14 bases between them. The CDR3 loop spans 13 amino acids.

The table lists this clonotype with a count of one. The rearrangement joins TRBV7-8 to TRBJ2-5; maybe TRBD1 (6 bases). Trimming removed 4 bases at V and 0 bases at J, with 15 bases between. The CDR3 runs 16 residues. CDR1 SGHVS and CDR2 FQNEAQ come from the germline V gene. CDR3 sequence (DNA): TGTGCCAGCAGCTATAGACAGGTCATCTACCAAGAGACCCAGTACTTC. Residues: CASSYRQVIYQETQYF.

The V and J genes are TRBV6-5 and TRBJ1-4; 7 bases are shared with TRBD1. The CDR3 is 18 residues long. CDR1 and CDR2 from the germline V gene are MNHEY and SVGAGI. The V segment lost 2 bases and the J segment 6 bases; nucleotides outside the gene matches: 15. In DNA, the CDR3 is TGTGCCAGCAGTTACGCCACGGGACAGTGGGTCGTTGATGAAAAACTGTTTTTT. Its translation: CASSYATGQWVVDEKLFF.

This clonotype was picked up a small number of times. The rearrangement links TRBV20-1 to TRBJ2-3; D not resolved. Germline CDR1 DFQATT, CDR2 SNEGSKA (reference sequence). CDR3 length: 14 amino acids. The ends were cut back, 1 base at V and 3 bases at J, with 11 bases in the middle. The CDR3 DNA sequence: TGCAGTGCTAGAGCTGATATTGGGACAGATACGCAGTATTTT. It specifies CSARADIGTDTQYF.

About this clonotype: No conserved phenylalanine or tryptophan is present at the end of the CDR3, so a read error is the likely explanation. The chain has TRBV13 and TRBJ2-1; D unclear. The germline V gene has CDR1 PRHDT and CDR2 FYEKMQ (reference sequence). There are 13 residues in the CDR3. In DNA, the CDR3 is TGTGCCAGCAGCCTAGGTTCCTACAATGAGCAGTTCTCC. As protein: CASSLGSYNEQFS.

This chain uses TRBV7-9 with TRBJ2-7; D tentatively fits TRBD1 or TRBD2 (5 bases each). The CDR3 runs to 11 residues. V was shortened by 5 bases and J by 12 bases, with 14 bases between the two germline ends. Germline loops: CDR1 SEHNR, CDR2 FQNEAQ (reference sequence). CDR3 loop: CASSPSGHLYF. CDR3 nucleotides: TGTGCCAGCAGCCCTTCGGGGCATCTGTACTTC.

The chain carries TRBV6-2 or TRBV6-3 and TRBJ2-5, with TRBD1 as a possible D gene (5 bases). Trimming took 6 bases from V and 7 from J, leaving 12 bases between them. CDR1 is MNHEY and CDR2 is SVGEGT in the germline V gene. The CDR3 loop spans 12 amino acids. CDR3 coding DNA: TGTGCCAGCAGGAGGACCCAGGGGACCCAGTACTTC. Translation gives CASRRTQGTQYF.

CDR3 amino acids: CSAKTDQETQYF. The CDR3, as DNA: TGCAGTGCGAAGACAGACCAAGAGACCCAGTACTTC. The rearrangement uses TRBV20-1 and TRBJ2-5; the D gene is possibly TRBD1 (5 bases). This CDR3 has 12 residues. The germline CDR1 and CDR2 sequences are DFQATT and SNEGSKA (reference sequence). The ends were cut back, 6 bases at V and 0 bases at J, with 8 bases in the middle.

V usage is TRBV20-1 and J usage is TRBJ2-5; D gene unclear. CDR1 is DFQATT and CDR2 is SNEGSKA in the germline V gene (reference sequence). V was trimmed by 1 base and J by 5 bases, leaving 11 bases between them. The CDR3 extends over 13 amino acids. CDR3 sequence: CSARVDGLETQYF. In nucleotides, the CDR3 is TGCAGTGCTAGAGTGGACGGGCTGGAGACCCAGTACTTC.

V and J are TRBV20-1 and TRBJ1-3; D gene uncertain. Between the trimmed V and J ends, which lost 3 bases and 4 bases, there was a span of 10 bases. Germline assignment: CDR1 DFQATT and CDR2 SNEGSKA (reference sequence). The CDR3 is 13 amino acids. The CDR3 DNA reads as TGCAGTGCTAGTGCCGGTCTGGGAAACACCATATATTTT. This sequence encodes CSASAGLGNTIYF.

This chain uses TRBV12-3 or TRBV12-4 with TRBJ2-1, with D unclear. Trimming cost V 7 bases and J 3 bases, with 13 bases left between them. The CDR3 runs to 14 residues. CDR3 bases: TGTGCCAGCAACCCCCGGGCTAGCTACAATGAGCAGTTCTTC. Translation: CASNPRASYNEQFF.

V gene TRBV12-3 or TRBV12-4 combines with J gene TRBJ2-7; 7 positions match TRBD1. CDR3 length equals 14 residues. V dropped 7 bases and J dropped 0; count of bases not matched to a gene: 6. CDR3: CASNPTGYSYEQYF. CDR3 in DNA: TGTGCCAGCAACCCGACAGGGTACTCCTACGAGCAGTACTTC.

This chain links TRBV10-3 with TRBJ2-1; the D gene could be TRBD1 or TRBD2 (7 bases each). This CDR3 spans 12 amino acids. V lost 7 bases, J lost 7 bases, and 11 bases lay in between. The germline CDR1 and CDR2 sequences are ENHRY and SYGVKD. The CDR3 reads CAINRGGNEQFF. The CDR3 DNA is TGTGCCATCAACAGGGGAGGGAATGAGCAGTTCTTC.

The CDR3 nucleotides are TGTGCCAGCAGCGCAAAGGACAGGTCGATCGGCTACACCTTC. This encodes CASSAKDRSIGYTF. The chain joins TRBV9 to TRBJ1-2; 7 nucleotides line up with TRBD1. In germline, CDR1 is SGDLS, CDR2 YYNGEE. The CDR3 sequence is 14 residues long. With 3 bases clipped from V and 8 bases from J, the junction kept 10 bases outside the gene matches.

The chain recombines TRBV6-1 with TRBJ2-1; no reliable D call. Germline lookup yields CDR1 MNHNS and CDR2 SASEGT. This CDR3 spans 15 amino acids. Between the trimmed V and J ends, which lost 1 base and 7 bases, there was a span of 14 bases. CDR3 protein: CASSEGLQSVNEQFF. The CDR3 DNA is TGTGCCAGCAGTGAAGGGCTCCAGTCGGTGAATGAGCAGTTCTTC.